This TCR beta chain was obtained from a study of post-analysis software for immune sequencing data. Study-wide findings and caveats: F-measure co-clustering was strong for batch-matched samples. Roughly five TRBV segments occurring more often in patients than controls included TRBV5-6, TRBV5-1 and TRBV20-1.

This clonotype was seen more than once but under ten times. Its antigen is not known. Libraries were made from TCR beta cDNA, and they carried unique molecular identifiers. One entry per CDR3 protein, called by TCRdb with MiXCR from the PCR reads. The sample includes roughly 430,000 distinct CDR3 sequences, 30% to 45% seen only once; the top ten take around 8%. The CDR3 is 12 residues long. The V gene's germline CDR1 is SQVTM and CDR2 ANQGSEA. The ends lost 6 bases at V and 7 bases at J; junction bases unmatched: 5. The sequencing input was blood. This clonotype originated in a girl aged 2-10 years with multiple sclerosis. The chain carries TRBV29-1 and TRBJ2-3; 9 positions agree with TRBD2. This CDR3 is CSVLSGRHTQYF. CDR3 nucleotide sequence: TGCAGCGTCCTTAGCGGGAGACATACGCAGTATTTT.